This entry lists 19 T cell receptor beta chains sequenced from one sample in a study of identifying expanded T cells in peripheral blood. Some clones are missing from TCRdb's copy, which holds only in-frame ones; the method was immunoSEQ multiplex PCR. The table has around 68,000 clones, around 87% seen once. Sequenced material: blood. These receptors originate from a person between 18 and 69 years old in good health.

The rearrangement uses TRBV6-5 and TRBJ1-2; D may be TRBD1 (5 bases). V shed 0 bases and J shed 5 bases, with 7 bases lying between them. The V gene's germline CDR1 is MNHEY and CDR2 SVGAGI. The CDR3 runs 13 residues. The CDR3, as DNA: TGTGCCAGCAGTTACTCTAGACAGTATGGCTACACCTTC. Translation gives CASSYSRQYGYTF.

There are a few counts of this clone. This chain connects TRBV7-3 to TRBJ2-7; D is uncertain. CDR3 length: 15 amino acids. The germline V gene has CDR1 SGHTA and CDR2 FQGTGA. Trimming removed 1 base at V and 7 bases at J, with 17 bases between. The DNA for the CDR3 is TGTGCCAGCAGCTTAAGGTCGTCCCCTCCGAGGGAGCAGTACTTC. This encodes CASSLRSSPPREQYF.

This rearrangement joins TRBV6-6 to TRBJ2-7; 8 positions agree with TRBD1. The germline gives CDR1 MNHNY, CDR2 SVGAGI (reference sequence). V shed 8 bases and J 2 bases; nucleotides not matched to a gene: 2. The length of the CDR3 is 12 residues. The CDR3 sequence: CASGQGPYEQYF. The DNA for the CDR3 is TGTGCCAGCGGACAGGGCCCCTACGAGCAGTACTTC.

The chain recombines TRBV28 with TRBJ2-7; D unresolved. Trimming stripped 5 bases from V and 5 bases from J, with 16 bases between. In germline, CDR1 is MDHEN, CDR2 SYDVKM. The CDR3 covers 14 residues. Here the CDR3 reads CASSIDVPLHEQYF. For the CDR3, the DNA is TGTGCCAGCAGTATAGACGTCCCCCTGCACGAGCAGTACTTC. The full variable domain, its missing parts supplied by reference TRBV28 and TRBJ2-7, is DVKVTQSSRYLVKRTGEKVFLECVQDMDHENMFWYRQDPGLGLRLIYFSYDVKMKEKGDIPEGYSVSREKKERFSLILESASTNQTSMYLCASSIDVPLHEQYFGPGTRLTVT.

The chain recombines TRBV4-1 with TRBJ1-2; no definite D call. Deletions cut 4 bases from V and 2 bases from J, with 14 bases between. Germline CDR1 and CDR2: MGHRA and YSYEKL. This CDR3 spans 15 amino acids. CDR3 in amino acids: CASSPETVGNYGYTF. CDR3 nucleotides: TGCGCCAGCAGCCCCGAAACGGTAGGGAACTATGGCTACACCTTC.

This chain joins TRBV1 and TRBJ2-1; the listed D gene, TRBD2, was not tested against the DNA. TRBV1 is marked as a pseudogene. The CDR3 is 17 amino acids. The CDR3 DNA follows: TGCACCAGCAGCCAAGATCTGGGACTAGCGGGAGTCAATGAGCAGTTCTTC. The encoded protein is CTSSQDLGLAGVNEQFF.

In this sample, this clone turned up once. V and J are TRBV5-1 and TRBJ2-5, with 9 nucleotides matching TRBD1. The CDR3 contains 18 residues. The ends lost 4 bases at V and 1 base at J; junction bases unmatched: 14. The V gene's germline CDR1 is SGHRS and CDR2 YFSETQ. The CDR3 loop reads CASSQTGTGKGIQETQYF. For the CDR3, the DNA is TGCGCCAGCAGCCAAACCGGGACAGGGAAGGGCATCCAAGAGACCCAGTACTTC.

This clone was counted once. The gene calls are TRBV28 and TRBJ2-7, with 9 bases fitting TRBD1. The germline CDR1 and CDR2 sequences are MDHEN and SYDVKM. V shed 6 bases and J 2 bases; nucleotides not matched to a gene: 5. This CDR3 spans 14 amino acids. CDR3 sequence reads: CASSSGQGPYEQYF. CDR3 DNA sequence: TGTGCCAGCAGCTCGGGACAGGGCCCCTACGAGCAGTACTTC. Complete variable domain (other parts from reference TRBV28 and TRBJ2-7): DVKVTQSSRYLVKRTGEKVFLECVQDMDHENMFWYRQDPGLGLRLIYFSYDVKMKEKGDIPEGYSVSREKKERFSLILESASTNQTSMYLCASSSGQGPYEQYFGPGTRLTVT.

The gene calls are TRBV5-1 and TRBJ1-4, with no clear D. Trimming took 2 bases from V and 5 from J, leaving 7 bases between them. CDR3 size: 13 residues. Germline-derived CDR1 and CDR2 are SGHRS and YFSETQ. The CDR3 DNA follows: TGCGCCAGCAGCTTCGAACGGAATGAAAAACTGTTTTTT. It specifies CASSFERNEKLFF. Using reference TRBV5-1 and TRBJ1-4 for the parts outside the CDR3, the full variable domain is KAGVTQTPRYLIKTRGQQVTLSCSPISGHRSVSWYQQTPGQGLQFLFEYFSETQRNKGNFPGRFSGRQFSNSRSEMNVSTLELGDSALYLCASSFERNEKLFFGSGTQLSVL.

The rearrangement joins TRBV27 to TRBJ2-3, with D tentatively TRBD2 (6 bases). This CDR3 region has 13 residues. The ends were cut back, 5 bases at V and 1 base at J, with 7 bases in the middle. Germline V CDR1 and CDR2: MNHEY, SMNVEV (reference sequence). CDR3 region: CASSVAGTDTQYF. Written as DNA, the CDR3 is TGTGCCAGCAGTGTAGCGGGCACAGATACGCAGTATTTT.

The chain carries TRBV7-8 and TRBJ2-5, with 8 bases fitting TRBD2. Germline V gene data show CDR1 as SGHVS and CDR2 as FQNEAQ. This CDR3 contains 15 residues. The V gene end was trimmed by 4 bases and the J gene end by 4 bases; junction bases not matched to a gene: 8. For the CDR3, the DNA is TGTGCCAGCAGCTCCAGGGCGGGGGGCCCAGAGACCCAGTACTTC. It yields the protein CASSSRAGGPETQYF.

The rearrangement links TRBV7-9 to TRBJ2-7; D is tentatively TRBD1 or TRBD2 (5 bases each). Germline CDR1 reads SEHNR; CDR2 reads FQNEAQ (reference sequence). CDR3 length equals 12 residues. The ends were cut back, 8 bases at V and 0 bases at J, with 8 bases in the middle. The CDR3 loop reads CASGDGSYEQYF. In nucleotides, the CDR3 is TGTGCCAGCGGGGACGGCTCCTACGAGCAGTACTTC.

The genes are TRBV30 and TRBJ2-7; 8 positions match TRBD1. The CDR3 runs 12 residues. V trimming: 5 bases; J trimming: 2 bases; junction bases outside the gene matches: 2. Germline V CDR1 and CDR2: GTSNPN, SVGIG (reference sequence). The CDR3 DNA is TGTGCCTGGGCGACAGGGGCCTACGAGCAGTACTTC. This encodes CAWATGAYEQYF.

This sequence joins TRBV6-1 and TRBJ1-2, with D hard to call. The CDR3 covers 14 residues. Trimming pared 2 bases from V and 4 bases from J, leaving 11 bases between. The germline gives CDR1 MNHNS, CDR2 SASEGT. CDR3 in DNA: TGTGCCAGCAGTGAAACGACCCCCATCTATGGCTACACCTTC. Residues: CASSETTPIYGYTF.

The chain uses TRBV13 and TRBJ2-2; D ambiguous. The CDR3 has 16 residues. V lost 0 bases and J lost 0, with 8 bases in between. The germline V gene encodes CDR1 PRHDT and CDR2 FYEKMQ (reference sequence). CDR3 sequence: CASSLGVLTNTGELFF. The CDR3 DNA follows: TGTGCCAGCAGCTTAGGGGTGCTAACGAACACCGGGGAGCTGTTTTTT.

This clone was found once. V usage is TRBV5-4 and J usage is TRBJ2-1; 11 nucleotides match TRBD2. The germline V gene encodes CDR1 SGHNT and CDR2 YYREEE (reference sequence). V gave up 4 bases and J gave up 7 bases; unmatched junction bases: 10. This CDR3 is 16 amino acids long. CDR3 sequence: CASSTVTSGSGNEQFF. The CDR3 nucleotides read TGTGCCAGCAGCACTGTTACTAGCGGGAGTGGTAATGAGCAGTTCTTC.

The rearrangement uses TRBV7-9 and TRBJ2-6; TRBD1 matches 8 bases. Germline V lookup: CDR1 SEHNR, CDR2 FQNEAQ (reference sequence). The ends lost 1 base at V and 3 bases at J; junction bases unmatched: 11. The CDR3 sequence is 19 residues long. This CDR3 reads CASSLDRGDRSYGANVLTF. The DNA of the CDR3 is TGTGCCAGCAGCTTAGATAGAGGGGACAGGTCTTATGGGGCCAACGTCCTGACTTTC. The variable domain in full, completed from reference TRBV7-9 and TRBJ2-6, reads DTGVSQNPRHKITKRGQNVTFRCDPISEHNRLYWYRQTLGQGPEFLTYFQNEAQLEKSRLLSDRFSAERPKGSFSTLEIQRTEQGDSAMYLCASSLDRGDRSYGANVLTFGAGSRLTVL.

This chain joins TRBV28 and TRBJ1-5; D ambiguous. This CDR3 is 15 amino acids long. CDR1 is MDHEN and CDR2 is SYDVKM in the germline V gene. V was clipped by 3 bases and J by 6 bases, with 15 bases between them. CDR3 coding DNA: TGTGCCAGCAGTTTGGTCGGTCGGGGATCTCAGCCCCAGCATTTT. Residues: CASSLVGRGSQPQHF.

This chain uses TRBV6-5 with TRBJ1-5, with D possibly TRBD1 on 5 matching bases. This CDR3 contains 15 residues. The germline gives CDR1 MNHEY, CDR2 SVGAGI. Trimming took off 0 bases at V and 6 bases at J, with 12 bases between the two ends. The CDR3 protein is CASSYSAEGSQPQHF. The CDR3 region has the DNA TGTGCCAGCAGTTACTCGGCTGAGGGGAGTCAGCCCCAGCATTTT.